This is a list of T cell receptor beta chains from one sample in a study of beta chain features in type 1 diabetes. Repertoires were generated with immunoSEQ multiplex PCR, while TCRdb's copy carries only in-frame clones and drops some. The table records some 350,000 clones, 8% to 10% of them present only once. The sequencing input was central memory CD4+ T cells from blood. These receptors all stem from a man aged 25-40 years with type 1 diabetes. Both conserved end residues are trimmed from each CDR3. Each record gives: J gene, V gene, CDR3 protein.

J gene: TRBJ1-1
V gene: TRBV9
CDR3 protein: ASSVDRNTEAF

J gene: TRBJ1-1
V gene: TRBV9
CDR3 protein: ASSVAPNTEAF

J gene: TRBJ1-4
V gene: TRBV6-1
CDR3 protein: ASSPGIDEKLF

J gene: TRBJ1-3
V gene: TRBV5-1
CDR3 protein: ASSWTASGNTIY

J gene: TRBJ2-1
V gene: TRBV2
CDR3 protein: ASRGWEGPLQNEQF

J gene: TRBJ2-1
V gene: TRBV29-1
CDR3 protein: SVEARDRGLAGGRVEQF

J gene: TRBJ2-2
V gene: TRBV7-8
CDR3 protein: ASSPRTGGNTGELF

J gene: TRBJ2-7
V gene: TRBV5-1
CDR3 protein: ASSAGQTSTYEQY

J gene: TRBJ2-1
V gene: TRBV7-8
CDR3 protein: ASSLESTSRF

J gene: TRBJ2-7
V gene: TRBV5-1
CDR3 protein: ASSLYQGREYEQY

J gene: TRBJ1-6
V gene: TRBV30
CDR3 protein: AWSVPGAKISLH

J gene: TRBJ2-5
V gene: TRBV7-2
CDR3 protein: ASSLGLGGTETQY

J gene: TRBJ1-5
V gene: TRBV6-5
CDR3 protein: ASTQGLDNQPQH

J gene: TRBJ2-2
V gene: TRBV6-5
CDR3 protein: ASRKSGRTTGELF

J gene: TRBJ1-5
V gene: TRBV7-2
CDR3 protein: ASSLTGPSNQPQH

J gene: TRBJ2-7
V gene: TRBV5-1
CDR3 protein: ASSPTSGRAGEQY

J gene: TRBJ2-2
V gene: TRBV7-2
CDR3 protein: ASSSIFTGHQNTGELF

J gene: TRBJ2-1
V gene: TRBV19
CDR3 protein: ASSSIRDSSYNEQF

J gene: TRBJ2-5
V gene: TRBV11-2
CDR3 protein: ASSFSGQETQY

J gene: TRBJ2-5
V gene: TRBV7-3
CDR3 protein: ASSEQRDQETQY

J gene: TRBJ1-1
V gene: TRBV7-9
CDR3 protein: ASSLLSQGTEAF

J gene: TRBJ2-2
V gene: TRBV7-3
CDR3 protein: ASSLSNTGELF

J gene: TRBJ1-5
V gene: TRBV19
CDR3 protein: ASTQDSYSNQPQH

J gene: TRBJ2-2
V gene: TRBV7-2
CDR3 protein: ASSRLAGGSSGELF

J gene: TRBJ2-7
V gene: TRBV5-4
CDR3 protein: ASSLERGQLHEQY

J gene: TRBJ2-1
V gene: TRBV6-1
CDR3 protein: ASSMEFNEQF